The clone carrying this TCR beta chain has only a few counts. The sample's time point: pretreatment peripheral blood. Patients in the study were battling locally advanced or metastatic urothelial carcinoma. This sample was taken from a study of PD-L1 blockade in urothelial cancer. CDR1 and CDR2 from the germline V gene are WNHNN and SYGVQD (reference sequence). The germline V and J ends were trimmed by 7 bases and 5 bases, with 3 bases remaining between them. The CDR3 loop spans 11 amino acids. The protocol was immunoSEQ multiplex PCR, while the TCRdb copy is restricted to in-frame clones and leaves out a portion. The sample includes around 100,000 clones, around 86% of them seen just once.

This TCR derives from a man aged 55 to 70 with urothelial cancer. V is TRBV10-1 and J is TRBJ1-6; unclear D gene. The starting material was PBMCs, obtained around atezolizumab (anti-PD-L1) treatment. The CDR3 sequence is CASTNNSPLHF. Here the CDR3 DNA reads TGCGCCAGCACTAATAATTCACCCCTCCACTTT.